These 10 T cell receptor beta chains came from one sample sequenced in a study of blood T cells in healthy people across ages (dated by TCRdb to the mid-2010s). Library creation used 5' RACE. The sequencing machine was an Illumina HiSeq 2500. A second about 7 to 12 cycle PCR used a sample-barcoded 5' primer and a J-beta primer mix. In TCRdb, the public reads were trimmed at Q25 with fastp and aligned with MiXCR, with productive beta chains retained. One record per CDR3 amino acid sequence lists the most common genes and DNA. This sample is represented by roughly 1 million distinct CDR3 sequences; 20% to 25% of them were singletons. Clones ranked in the top ten supply about 0.69% of the sample. These records were also assigned to another study, of T cells of mothers and their children.

The source material was blood. The source is a girl aged 2 to 9 in good health.

As to this clonotype: An end of the junction differs from the germline gene, which may be a read error. V is TRBV29-1 and J is TRBJ2-5, with a possible D match to TRBD2 (7 bases). Germline V gene data show CDR1 as SQVTM and CDR2 as ANQGSEA. The CDR3 spans 13 residues. CDR3 loop: CSVQGGVQETQYF. The CDR3, as DNA: TGTAGCGTCCAAGGGGGGGTCCAAGAGACCCAGTACTTC.

The sample holds a few counts of this clonotype. The chain links TRBV3-1 to TRBJ2-7; no definite D call. CDR1 is LGHDT, CDR2 YNNKEL, per germline (reference sequence). The CDR3 is 13 residues long. The V and J ends lost 4 bases and 3 bases respectively, with 10 bases between them. The CDR3 sequence is CASSPQDGYEQYF. The CDR3 DNA is TGTGCCAGCAGCCCTCAAGACGGCTACGAGCAGTACTTC.

The chain is built from TRBV12-3 or TRBV12-4 and TRBJ2-7; D not resolved. This CDR3 contains 16 residues. Trimming left V 6 bases short and J 3 bases short, with 21 bases between. In nucleotides, the CDR3 is TGTGCCAGCAGCCAACTGACCTCCGGATTCAACTACGAGCAGTACTTC. Translating it yields CASSQLTSGFNYEQYF.

The table lists this clonotype with a few counts. The chain is built from TRBV20-1 and TRBJ2-7, with D maybe TRBD1 (6 bases). V lost 4 bases, J lost 3 bases, and 25 bases lay in between. In germline, CDR1 is DFQATT, CDR2 SNEGSKA (reference sequence). This CDR3 spans 17 amino acids. The CDR3 is CSATPSLGGLSVYEQYF. DNA for the CDR3: TGCAGTGCTACACCTAGCTTAGGGGGTCTCAGCGTCTACGAGCAGTACTTC.

In its sample, this clonotype was seen many times. The chain combines TRBV12-3 or TRBV12-4 with TRBJ2-2; D unclear. Trimming cost V 1 base and J 4 bases, with 4 bases left between them. This CDR3 is built from 13 residues. The CDR3 loop reads CASSLVRTGELFF. In nucleotides, the CDR3 is TGTGCCAGCAGTTTAGTGCGCACCGGGGAGCTGTTTTTT.

This clonotype was observed a few times. The genes are TRBV6-1 and TRBJ1-5, with D perhaps matching TRBD1 (6 bases). V was trimmed by 5 bases and J by 7 bases, leaving 21 bases between them. CDR3 length: 16 amino acids. Looked up from germline, CDR1 is MNHNS and CDR2 is SASEGT. This CDR3 is CASSRKYQGNNQPQHF. The DNA for the CDR3 is TGTGCCAGCAGTCGAAAATATCAGGGGAACAACCAGCCCCAGCATTTT.

This clonotype was seen a handful of times. The chain recombines TRBV5-1 with TRBJ2-5; D ambiguous. The DNA end favors TRBJ2-7, so the J call may be wrong. The germline V gene has CDR1 SGHRS and CDR2 YFSETQ. The CDR3 loop spans 15 amino acids. CDR3 loop: CASSLGKGFGYEQYF. CDR3 in DNA: TGCGCCAGCAGCTTGGGGAAAGGATTTGGCTACGAGCAGTACTTC.

The CDR3 DNA is TGTGCCAGCAGCCCTAGACTCAGCAGCTATGAGCAGTTCTTC. This sequence encodes CASSPRLSSYEQFF. V is TRBV6-5 and J is TRBJ2-1; D is unresolved. The CDR3 sequence is 14 residues long. Germline assignment: CDR1 MNHEY and CDR2 SVGAGI. Trimming took 6 bases from V and 8 from J, leaving 17 bases between them.

CDR3 DNA: TGTGCCAGTAGTGGCCGGGACAGGGGTGAAAAACTGTTTTTT. Protein sequence: CASSGRDRGEKLFF. This rearrangement joins TRBV19 to TRBJ1-4, with 10 bases fitting TRBD1. Germline lookup yields CDR1 LNHDA and CDR2 SQIVND (reference sequence). The CDR3 runs to 14 residues. J was trimmed by 7 bases and V by 5 bases; bases with no gene match: 4.

The chain carries TRBV9 and TRBJ2-1; TRBD2 is a possible D gene (5 bases). There are 17 residues in the CDR3. Per germline, CDR1 SGDLS and CDR2 YYNGEE. Trimming removed 2 bases at V and 1 base at J, with 16 bases between. CDR3 protein: CASSVTQRITSYNEQFF. The CDR3 region has the DNA TGTGCCAGCAGCGTCACCCAGCGGATAACTTCCTACAATGAGCAGTTCTTC.